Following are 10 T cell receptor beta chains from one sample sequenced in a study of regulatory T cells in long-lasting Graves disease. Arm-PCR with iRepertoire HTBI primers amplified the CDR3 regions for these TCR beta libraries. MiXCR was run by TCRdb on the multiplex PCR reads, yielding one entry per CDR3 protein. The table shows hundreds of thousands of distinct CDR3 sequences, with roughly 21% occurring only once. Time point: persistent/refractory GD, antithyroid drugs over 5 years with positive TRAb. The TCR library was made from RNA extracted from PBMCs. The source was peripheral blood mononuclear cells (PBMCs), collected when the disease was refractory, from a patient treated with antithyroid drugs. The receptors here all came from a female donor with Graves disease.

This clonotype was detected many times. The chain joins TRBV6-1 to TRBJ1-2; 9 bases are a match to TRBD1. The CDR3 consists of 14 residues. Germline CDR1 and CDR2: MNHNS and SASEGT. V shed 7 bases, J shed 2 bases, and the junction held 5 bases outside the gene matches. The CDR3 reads CASTPGQGNYGYTF. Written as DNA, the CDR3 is TGTGCCAGCACTCCAGGACAGGGGAACTATGGCTACACCTTC.

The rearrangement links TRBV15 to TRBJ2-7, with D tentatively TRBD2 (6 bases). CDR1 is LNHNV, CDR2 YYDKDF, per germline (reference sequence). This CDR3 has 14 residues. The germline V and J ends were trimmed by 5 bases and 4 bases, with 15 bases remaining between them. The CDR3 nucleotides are TGTGCCACCAGCGAGACGGGGGACGGATACGAGCAGTACTTC. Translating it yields CATSETGDGYEQYF.

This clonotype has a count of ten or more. This CDR3 reads CASTRGGAAGYTF. CDR3 coding DNA: TGTGCCAGCACCCGCGGGGGAGCGGCTGGCTACACCTTC. This chain connects TRBV12-3 or TRBV12-4 to TRBJ1-2, with D tentatively TRBD1 (5 bases). Deletions cut 7 bases from V and 7 bases from J, with 16 bases between. The CDR3 covers 13 residues.

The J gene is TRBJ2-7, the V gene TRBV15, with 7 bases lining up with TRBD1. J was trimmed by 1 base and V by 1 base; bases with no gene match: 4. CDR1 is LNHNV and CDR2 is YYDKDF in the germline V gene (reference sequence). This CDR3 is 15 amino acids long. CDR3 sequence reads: CATSRGGTASYEQYF. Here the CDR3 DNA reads TGTGCCACCAGCAGAGGTGGGACAGCTTCCTACGAGCAGTACTTC.

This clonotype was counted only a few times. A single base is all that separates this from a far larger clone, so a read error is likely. The CDR3: CASSFVTGTNTGELFF. DNA of the CDR3: TGTGCCAGCAGCTTTGTCACAGGGACGAACACCGGGGAGCTGTTTTTT. The V gene is TRBV7-9, the J gene TRBJ2-2, with D possibly matching TRBD1 (6 bases). The V end lost 3 bases, the J end lost 0 bases, and 11 bases lay between the germline ends. CDR1 SEHNR and CDR2 FQNEAQ come from the germline V gene (reference sequence). The CDR3 runs 16 residues. Variable domain in full (rest from reference TRBV7-9 and TRBJ2-2): DTGVSQNPRHKITKRGQNVTFRCDPISEHNRLYWYRQTLGQGPEFLTYFQNEAQLEKSRLLSDRFSAERPKGSFSTLEIQRTEQGDSAMYLCASSFVTGTNTGELFFGEGSRLTVL.

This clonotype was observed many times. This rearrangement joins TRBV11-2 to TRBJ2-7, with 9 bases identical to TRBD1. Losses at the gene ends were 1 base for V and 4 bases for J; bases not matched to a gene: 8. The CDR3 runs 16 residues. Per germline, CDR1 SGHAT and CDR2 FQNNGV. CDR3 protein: CASSLVAGTGFYEQYF. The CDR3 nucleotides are TGTGCCAGCAGCTTAGTTGCCGGGACAGGGTTTTACGAGCAGTACTTC.

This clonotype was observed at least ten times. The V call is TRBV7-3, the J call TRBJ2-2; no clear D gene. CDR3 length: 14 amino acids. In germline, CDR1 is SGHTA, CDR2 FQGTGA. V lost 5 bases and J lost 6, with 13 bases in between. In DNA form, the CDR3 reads TGTGCCAGCAGCCTCAAAAAGGAGTCCGGGGAGCTGTTTTTT. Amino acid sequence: CASSLKKESGELFF.

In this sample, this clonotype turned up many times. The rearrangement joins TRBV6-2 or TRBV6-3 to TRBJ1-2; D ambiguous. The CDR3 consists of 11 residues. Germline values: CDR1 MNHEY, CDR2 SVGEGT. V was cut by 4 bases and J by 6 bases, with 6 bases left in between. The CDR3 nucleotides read TGTGCCAGCAGTTTAAGGAATGGCTACACCTTC. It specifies CASSLRNGYTF.

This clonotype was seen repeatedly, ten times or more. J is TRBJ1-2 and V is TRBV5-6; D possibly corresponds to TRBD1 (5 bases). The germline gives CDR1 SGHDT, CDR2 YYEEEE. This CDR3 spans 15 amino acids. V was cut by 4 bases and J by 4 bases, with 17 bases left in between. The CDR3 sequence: CASSTTGEGFYGYTF. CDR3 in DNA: TGTGCCAGCAGCACTACAGGAGAGGGTTTCTATGGCTACACCTTC.

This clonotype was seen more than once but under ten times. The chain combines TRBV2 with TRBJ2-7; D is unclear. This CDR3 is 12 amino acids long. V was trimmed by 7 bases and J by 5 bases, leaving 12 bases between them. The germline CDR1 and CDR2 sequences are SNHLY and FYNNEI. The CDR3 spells CASKEDGHEQYF. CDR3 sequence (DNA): TGTGCCAGCAAAGAGGACGGCCACGAGCAGTACTTC.